This T cell receptor (beta chain) was recorded in a study of blood T cell repertoires in COVID-19. Across the whole study: Samples taken during acute and convalescent COVID-19 were collected in the United States, Italy and Spain. PBMCs, B-cell-depleted T cells, or T cells provided the cDNA or gDNA that made up the material.

Participants' reported clinical history set cohort assignment. The CDR3 contains 15 residues. Losses at the gene ends were 4 bases for V and 4 bases for J; bases not matched to a gene: 6. Germline lookup yields CDR1 SGHTA and CDR2 FQGNSA. In the original analysis: Reference gene primer amplification gave nucleated cell count estimates. The data were produced by immunoSEQ multiplex PCR, yet TCRdb's version contains in-frame clones alone and is incomplete. For V, J and clone size, that table is used; D and trimming come from the DNA. Counted here are fewer than 200,000 clones, roughly 85% occurring once; the ten biggest clones make up 15% to 20%.

V and J are TRBV7-2 and TRBJ2-1, with TRBD2 identical over 8 bases. The sequence was collected from a man between 60 and 75 years old who had recovered from COVID-19. The sample taken for sequencing was PBMCs or T cells enriched from blood (not recorded which). The CDR3 spells CASSSRGGGYNEQFF. The CDR3 DNA reads as TGTGCCAGCAGCTCCAGAGGCGGGGGGTACAATGAGCAGTTCTTC.